The next 25 T cell receptor beta chains were all read from a single sample in a study of blood T cell repertoires in COVID-19 (TCRdb year 2020). The method was the immunoSEQ multiplex PCR assay. TCRdb re-hosts the immuneACCESS table, in-frame sequences only. Its copies lack some clones; in the studies checked, an unresolved V gene accounts for under half of them, and the cause for the rest is not known. The table for this sample lists tens of thousands of clones; approximately 90% of them were counted only once. Of the sample, 25% to 35% is held by the ten largest clones. Sequencing was performed on peripheral blood. These receptors originate from a man aged 45-65 years with active or convalescent COVID-19.

This clone was counted a single time. V and J are TRBV7-2 and TRBJ2-3; TRBD2 aligns across 11 bases. In germline, CDR1 is SGHTA, CDR2 FQGNSA. CDR3 length: 14 amino acids. The trim removed 4 bases at V and 6 bases at J, leaving 3 bases unmatched. The CDR3 coding sequence is TGTGCCAGCAGCTCGGGGACTAGCGGTGATACGCAGTATTTT. Its protein product is CASSSGTSGDTQYF.

The gene calls are TRBV19 and TRBJ2-1; 7 nucleotides match TRBD1. The V and J ends lost 1 base and 7 bases, in that order; junction bases with no gene match: 4. This CDR3 comprises 14 residues. Germline V gene lookup returns CDR1 LNHDA and CDR2 SQIVND (reference sequence). The CDR3 here is CASSIVHRGNEQFF. The DNA for the CDR3 is TGTGCCAGTAGTATAGTTCACAGGGGTAATGAGCAGTTCTTC.

This chain joins TRBV5-1 and TRBJ1-1; D remains unclear. The germline V and J ends were trimmed by 1 base and 6 bases, with 10 bases remaining between them. This CDR3 region has 13 residues. Germline values: CDR1 SGHRS, CDR2 YFSETQ. The DNA of the CDR3 is TGCGCCAGCAGCTTGCCGTCCCCCTCTGAAGCTTTCTTT. Translated, it gives CASSLPSPSEAFF.

This clone is a singleton in its sample. The chain carries TRBV27 and TRBJ2-7; D perhaps matches TRBD1 (6 bases). Between the trimmed V and J ends, which lost 2 bases and 3 bases, there was a span of 14 bases. Germline CDR1 and CDR2: MNHEY and SMNVEV (reference sequence). CDR3 length: 15 amino acids. The CDR3 reads CASSLPGRGRYEQYF. The CDR3, as DNA: TGTGCCAGCAGTTTACCAGGCAGGGGCCGCTACGAGCAGTACTTC.

The chain couples TRBV20-1 to TRBJ2-3; D is possibly TRBD1 (6 bases). CDR1 and CDR2 (germline): DFQATT, SNEGSKA (reference sequence). The CDR3 spans 15 residues. V lost 3 bases and J lost 7, with 20 bases in between. CDR3 loop: CSASDQGLPRNTQYF. The CDR3 DNA follows: TGCAGTGCTAGTGACCAGGGGCTCCCGCGAAATACGCAGTATTTT.

The rearrangement joins TRBV24-1 to TRBJ2-3; 9 nucleotides agree with TRBD1. Germline loops: CDR1 KGHDR, CDR2 SFDVKD. Trimming took 7 bases from V and 3 from J; bases not matched to a gene: 7. This CDR3 contains 15 residues. For the CDR3, the DNA is TGTGCCACCAGAGCTACCGGGACAGGGACAGATACGCAGTATTTT. Translation gives CATRATGTGTDTQYF.

V gene TRBV29-1 combines with J gene TRBJ1-2; the match to TRBD1 covers 7 bases. CDR1 SQVTM and CDR2 ANQGSEA come from the germline V gene. The CDR3 consists of 13 residues. V was pared by 6 bases and J by 0 bases, with 4 bases of the junction left unmatched. CDR3 protein: CSVYGTANYGYTF. CDR3 coding DNA: TGCAGCGTCTACGGGACAGCTAACTATGGCTACACCTTC.

V usage is TRBV2 and J usage is TRBJ2-2, with D tentatively TRBD1 (6 bases). CDR1 and CDR2 from the germline V gene are SNHLY and FYNNEI. With 6 bases removed from V and 6 bases from J, the gap between germline ends came to 17 bases. This CDR3 has 15 amino acids. CDR3 residues: CASSITGLGAGELFF. CDR3 nucleotides: TGTGCCAGCAGCATTACAGGGCTGGGAGCCGGGGAGCTGTTTTTT.

The gene calls are TRBV14 and TRBJ1-3; D uncertain. This CDR3 is 14 amino acids long. Germline V gene lookup returns CDR1 SGHDN and CDR2 FVKESK. V lost 4 bases, J lost 4 bases, and 11 bases lay in between. This CDR3 is CASSPGGGGNTIYF. The CDR3 bases are TGTGCCAGCAGCCCTGGAGGCGGCGGAAACACCATATATTTT.

V and J are TRBV11-2 and TRBJ1-6, with no clear D. The CDR3 contains 12 residues. Per the germline V gene, CDR1 is SGHAT and CDR2 is FQNNGV. Trimming took off 2 bases at V and 6 bases at J, with 2 bases between the two ends. CDR3 loop: CASSLRNSPLHF. CDR3 bases: TGTGCCAGCAGCTTACGTAATTCACCCCTCCACTTT.

This rearrangement joins TRBV30 to TRBJ1-4, with D unresolved. V was pared by 0 bases and J by 10 bases, with 9 bases between. CDR1 is GTSNPN and CDR2 is SVGIG in the germline V gene (reference sequence). CDR3 length: 12 amino acids. The CDR3 reads CAWSVGEGKLFF. In nucleotides, the CDR3 is TGTGCCTGGAGTGTTGGGGAGGGAAAACTGTTTTTT.

The chain couples TRBV18 to TRBJ2-5, with a weak D call TRBD1 (6 bases). V lost 5 bases to trimming and J lost 4 bases, with 14 bases between them. Germline CDR1 reads KGHSH; CDR2 reads LQKENI. The CDR3 spans 14 residues. The CDR3 DNA reads as TGTGCCAGCTCAGCTTCCAGGGGTGGAGAGACCCAGTACTTC. It translates to CASSASRGGETQYF.

The CDR3 bases are TGTGCCAGCAGCTTAGATTCCGGCCGGGACCTGACTTTC. Translating gives CASSLDSGRDLTF. The rearrangement links TRBV7-2 to TRBJ2-6; TRBD2 might be the D (5 bases). Germline values: CDR1 SGHTA, CDR2 FQGNSA. Trimming removed 1 base from V and 15 bases from J, with 13 bases in between. The CDR3 runs 13 residues.

The chain employs TRBV9 and TRBJ1-2; D perhaps matches TRBD1 (6 bases). CDR3 length: 13 amino acids. The germline V gene encodes CDR1 SGDLS and CDR2 YYNGEE. The V end was cut by 0 bases, the J end by 8 bases, with 11 bases between. In nucleotides, the CDR3 is TGTGCCAGCAGCGTAGCAGGGGACGGCGGCTACACCTTC. Protein: CASSVAGDGGYTF. The full variable domain, rest sourced from reference TRBV9 and TRBJ1-2, is DSGVTQTPKHLITATGQRVTLRCSPRSGDLSVYWYQQSLDQGLQFLIQYYNGEERAKGNILERFSAQQFPDLHSELNLSSLELGDSALYFCASSVAGDGGYTFGSGTRLTVV.

This clone is medium-sized by share. The chain is built from TRBV4-3 and TRBJ2-7; 7 nucleotides match TRBD1. With 5 bases clipped from V and 1 base from J, the junction kept 5 bases outside the gene matches. Germline V gives CDR1 LGHNA, CDR2 YSLEER. The CDR3 covers 14 residues. In DNA form, the CDR3 reads TGCGCCAGCAGCGAGAGGGGACAGTCCTACGAGCAGTACTTC. Its translation: CASSERGQSYEQYF.

This rearrangement joins TRBV18 to TRBJ1-5, with D possibly matching TRBD1 (6 bases). Germline CDR1 is KGHSH and CDR2 is LQKENI. The CDR3 consists of 16 residues. Trimming shortened V by 5 bases and J by 1 base, and 15 bases separated the two germline ends. In DNA, the CDR3 is TGTGCCAGCTCAAGCAACAGGGTTGGGAGCAATCAGCCCCAGCATTTT. Translating gives CASSSNRVGSNQPQHF.

This clone was counted between two and nine times. This chain connects TRBV29-1 to TRBJ2-1; 10 nucleotides line up with TRBD2. Germline loops: CDR1 SQVTM, CDR2 ANQGSEA. J was trimmed by 9 bases and V by 6 bases; bases with no gene match: 11. The CDR3 covers 14 residues. The CDR3 reads CSVGSGGAFGEQFF. The CDR3 nucleotides read TGCAGCGTCGGGAGCGGGGGGGCTTTTGGTGAGCAGTTCTTC.

This chain connects TRBV30 to TRBJ1-1; no definite D call. Germline V gene sequence: CDR1 GTSNPN, CDR2 SVGIG (reference sequence). The CDR3 spans 13 residues. With 2 bases removed from V and 2 bases from J, the gap between germline ends came to 9 bases. The CDR3 sequence: CAWSPSGNTEAFF. The CDR3 nucleotides are TGTGCCTGGAGTCCAAGCGGTAACACTGAAGCTTTCTTT.

The V call is TRBV5-5, the J call TRBJ1-4; TRBD1 is a possible D gene (5 bases). Trimming cost V 7 bases and J 5 bases, with 18 bases left between them. The CDR3 length is 15 residues. The germline CDR1 and CDR2 sequences are SGHKS and YYEKEE (reference sequence). The CDR3 region is CASLLLGGPNEKLFF. As DNA, the CDR3 is TGTGCCAGCCTACTTCTGGGGGGACCCAATGAAAAACTGTTTTTT.

This chain links TRBV6-6 with TRBJ2-3; 8 nucleotides match TRBD2. The V and J ends lost 7 bases and 3 bases, in that order; junction bases with no gene match: 3. Germline assignment: CDR1 MNHNY and CDR2 SVGAGI (reference sequence). The CDR3 spans 13 residues. CDR3 loop: CASTRGETDTQYF. The CDR3 DNA follows: TGTGCCAGCACGCGGGGGGAGACAGATACGCAGTATTTT.

V is TRBV4-1 and J is TRBJ1-1; 7 nucleotides agree with TRBD1. Looked up from germline, CDR1 is MGHRA and CDR2 is YSYEKL. J was trimmed by 4 bases and V by 4 bases; bases with no gene match: 12. The CDR3 runs 16 residues. CDR3 DNA sequence: TGCGCCAGCAGCCCACAGGGGCGTTCTGGTAGCACTGAAGCTTTCTTT. Residues: CASSPQGRSGSTEAFF.

V is TRBV28 and J is TRBJ2-6; D uncertain. The CDR3 runs 15 residues. Trimming stripped 2 bases from V and 0 bases from J, with 5 bases between. Germline V CDR1 and CDR2: MDHEN, SYDVKM. CDR3 region: CASSLDFSGANVLTF. The CDR3 coding sequence is TGTGCCAGCAGTTTAGACTTCTCTGGGGCCAACGTCCTGACTTTC.

This clone has only one observation. The chain has TRBV5-1 and TRBJ2-1; D is ambiguous. The V gene lost 0 bases and the J gene lost 7 bases, with 8 bases spanning the gap. The CDR3 runs 13 residues. Germline V CDR1 and CDR2: SGHRS, YFSETQ. In DNA, the CDR3 is TGCGCCAGCAGCTTGGTGCAGTCTAATGAGCAGTTCTTC. It is translated as CASSLVQSNEQFF.

V and J are TRBV10-1 and TRBJ2-7, with D possibly being TRBD1 (6 bases). Trimming cost V 2 bases and J 9 bases, with 14 bases left between them. The CDR3 totals 13 residues. Per the germline V gene, CDR1 is WNHNN and CDR2 is SYGVQD (reference sequence). The chain's CDR3 is CASSEILRGGQYF. The CDR3 nucleotides are TGCGCCAGCAGTGAGATTCTCAGGGGCGGGCAGTACTTC.

V and J are TRBV6-6 and TRBJ1-1; possible D gene TRBD1, 6 bases. The CDR3 loop spans 13 amino acids. Germline values: CDR1 MNHNY, CDR2 SVGAGI (reference sequence). Trimming cost V 6 bases and J 4 bases, with 12 bases left between them. The CDR3 DNA reads as TGTGCCAGCAGCTCTCTCAGGGGCACTGAAGCTTTCTTT. This translates into CASSSLRGTEAFF.